This entry is about one TCR beta chain. Its antigen remains unknown. The record originates from a study of OX40 agonist ivuxolimab in advanced cancers. Study in general: Partial responses were seen in three patients, one with hepatocellular carcinoma and two with cutaneous melanoma.

The germline CDR1 and CDR2 sequences are MGHRA and YSYEKL. V gave up 1 base and J gave up 3 bases, with 12 bases separating them. The CDR3 runs to 15 residues. Systemic immunosuppression or a history of autoimmune disease excluded patients. Blood samples were obtained at baseline, cycle 4 day 1, and cycle 7 day 1. Points from the study as a whole: Dosing at 0.1 to 3.0 mg/kg was accompanied by clonal expansion of CD4+ and CD8+ blood T cells by week 6.

TCRdb's table, derived via immunoSEQ multiplex PCR, lists solely in-frame clones and lacks some. The sample holds around 15,000 clones; about four fifths are singletons and the top ten take more than 25%. V usage is TRBV4-1 and J usage is TRBJ1-2, with D maybe TRBD1 (6 bases). Sequencing used CD4+ or CD8+ T cells sorted from blood, obtained in a trial of the OX40 agonist ivuxolimab. This receptor was taken from an adult with an advanced solid tumor such as melanoma, head and neck, liver or kidney cancer. The CDR3 DNA is TGCGCCAGCAGCCAAGTCCCAGGGGAGGACTATGGCTACACCTTC. Its protein product is CASSQVPGEDYGYTF.